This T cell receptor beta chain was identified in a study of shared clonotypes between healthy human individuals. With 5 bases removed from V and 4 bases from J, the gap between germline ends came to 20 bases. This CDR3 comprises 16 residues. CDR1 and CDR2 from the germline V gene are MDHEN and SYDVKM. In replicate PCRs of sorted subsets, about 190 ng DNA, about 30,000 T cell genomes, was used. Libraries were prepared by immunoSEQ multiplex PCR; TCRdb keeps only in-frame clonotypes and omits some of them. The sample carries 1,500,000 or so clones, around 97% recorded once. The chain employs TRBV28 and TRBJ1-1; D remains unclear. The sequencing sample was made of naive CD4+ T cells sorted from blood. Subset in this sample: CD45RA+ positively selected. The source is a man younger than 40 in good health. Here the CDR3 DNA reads TGTGCCAGCAGTGCCGCCCTGGCCTCTTGGGGCACTGAAGCTTTCTTT. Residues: CASSAALASWGTEAFF.